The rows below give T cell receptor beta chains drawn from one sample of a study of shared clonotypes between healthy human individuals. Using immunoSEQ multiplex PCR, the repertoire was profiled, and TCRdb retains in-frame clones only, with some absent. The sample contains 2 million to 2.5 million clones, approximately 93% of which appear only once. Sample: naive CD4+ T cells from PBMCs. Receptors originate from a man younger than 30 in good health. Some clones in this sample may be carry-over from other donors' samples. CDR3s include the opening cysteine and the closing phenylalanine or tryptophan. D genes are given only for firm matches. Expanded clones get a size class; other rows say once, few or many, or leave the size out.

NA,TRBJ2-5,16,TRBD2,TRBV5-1,CASSTGLAGVGETQYF,TGCGCCAGCAGCACCGGACTAGCGGGAGTGGGGGAGACCCAGTACTTC
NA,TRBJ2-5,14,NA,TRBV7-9,CASSSARGRETQYF,TGTGCCAGCAGCTCCGCAAGGGGCCGGGAGACCCAGTACTTC
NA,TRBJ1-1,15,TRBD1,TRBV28,CASRLPTGRDTEAFF,TGTGCCAGCAGACTCCCGACAGGGAGGGACACTGAAGCTTTCTTT
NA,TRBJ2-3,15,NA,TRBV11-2,CASSSRTLETDTQYF,TGTGCCAGCAGCTCCCGGACTCTCGAGACAGATACGCAGTATTTT
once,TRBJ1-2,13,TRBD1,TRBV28,CASSFNTGDGYTF,TGTGCCAGCAGTTTTAATACAGGGGATGGCTACACCTTC
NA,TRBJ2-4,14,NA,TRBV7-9,CASSFDRSQNIQYF,TGTGCCAGCAGCTTCGACAGGAGCCAAAACATTCAGTACTTC
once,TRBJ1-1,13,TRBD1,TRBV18,CASSGTGLGQAFF,TGTGCCAGCTCAGGGACAGGGTTGGGACAAGCTTTCTTT
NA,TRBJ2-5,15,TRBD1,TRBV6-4,CASSDWASRGETQYF,TGTGCCAGCAGTGACTGGGCCAGCAGGGGGGAGACCCAGTACTTC
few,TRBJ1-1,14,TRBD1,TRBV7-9,CASSPGQGDTEAFF,TGTGCCAGCAGCCCTGGACAGGGGGACACTGAAGCTTTCTTT
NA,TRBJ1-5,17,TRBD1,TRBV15,CATSRDPPGGNNQPQHF,TGTGCCACCAGCAGAGATCCCCCAGGGGGTAACAATCAGCCCCAGCATTTT
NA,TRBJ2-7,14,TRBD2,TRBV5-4,CASRPASGTYEQYF,TGTGCCAGCAGACCGGCTAGCGGGACATACGAGCAGTACTTC
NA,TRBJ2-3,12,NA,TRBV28,CASSPLLDTQYF,TGTGCCAGCAGTCCCCTTTTAGATACGCAGTATTTT
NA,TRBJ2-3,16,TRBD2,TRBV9,CASSPGLAGDTDTQYF,TGTGCCAGCAGCCCGGGACTAGCGGGAGACACAGATACGCAGTATTTT
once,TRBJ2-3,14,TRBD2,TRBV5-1,CASSLREGPDTQYF,TGCGCCAGCAGCTTACGGGAGGGCCCAGATACGCAGTATTTT
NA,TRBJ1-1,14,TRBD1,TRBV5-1,CASSLGTGETEAFF,TGCGCCAGCAGCTTGGGGACAGGGGAAACTGAAGCTTTCTTT
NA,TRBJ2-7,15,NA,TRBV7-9,CASSYVDSINYEQYF,TGTGCCAGCAGCTATGTGGACTCGATAAACTACGAGCAGTACTTC
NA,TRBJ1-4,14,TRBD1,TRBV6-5,CASSLGQGNEKLFF,TGTGCCAGCAGCCTGGGACAGGGTAATGAAAAACTGTTTTTT
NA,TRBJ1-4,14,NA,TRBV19,CASIQTGLNEKLFF,TGTGCCAGTATCCAGACAGGACTTAATGAAAAACTGTTTTTT
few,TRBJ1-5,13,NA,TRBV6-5,CASSYSIGLPQHF,TGTGCCAGCAGTTACTCGATTGGCCTCCCCCAGCATTTT
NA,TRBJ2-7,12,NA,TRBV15,CATSIEGYEQYF,TGTGCCACCAGCATAGAGGGGTACGAGCAGTACTTC
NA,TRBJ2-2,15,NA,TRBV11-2,CASSLVAGYTGELFF,TGTGCCAGCAGCTTAGTGGCAGGGTACACCGGGGAGCTGTTTTTT
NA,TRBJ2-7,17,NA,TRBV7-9,CASSLALEEYSSPEQYF,TGTGCCAGCAGCTTAGCGTTAGAGGAATACTCATCCCCCGAGCAGTACTTC
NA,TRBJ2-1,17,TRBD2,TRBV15,CATSREKAGGRRNEQFF,TGTGCCACCAGCAGAGAGAAAGCGGGAGGGCGCAGGAACGAGCAGTTCTTC
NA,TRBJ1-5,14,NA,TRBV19,CASSTRTANQPQHF,TGTGCCAGTAGTACTCGGACAGCTAATCAGCCCCAGCATTTT
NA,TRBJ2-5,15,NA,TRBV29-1,CSVDSYSGGRETQYF,TGCAGCGTTGATTCTTATTCTGGGGGACGAGAGACCCAGTACTTC
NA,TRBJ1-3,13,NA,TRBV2,CASERERGNTIYF,TGTGCCAGTGAGAGGGAAAGAGGAAACACCATATATTTT